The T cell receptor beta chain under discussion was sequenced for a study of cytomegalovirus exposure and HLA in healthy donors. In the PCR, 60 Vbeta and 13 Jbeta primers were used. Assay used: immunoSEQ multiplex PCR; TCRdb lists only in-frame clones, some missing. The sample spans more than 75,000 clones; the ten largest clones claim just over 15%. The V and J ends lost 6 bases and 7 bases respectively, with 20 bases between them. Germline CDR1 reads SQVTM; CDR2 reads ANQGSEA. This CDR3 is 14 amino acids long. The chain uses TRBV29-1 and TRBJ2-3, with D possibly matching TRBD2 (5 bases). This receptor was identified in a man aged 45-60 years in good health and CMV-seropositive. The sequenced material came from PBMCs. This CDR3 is CSVNQNWAGNTQYF. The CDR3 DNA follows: TGCAGCGTAAACCAAAACTGGGCGGGTAATACGCAGTATTTT.